Listed below are T cell receptor beta chains from one sample, sequenced in a study of early T cells in non-severe SARS-CoV-2 infection. TCRdb itself ran the 5' RACE reads through MiXCR, one entry per CDR3 protein. This sample carries some 64,000 distinct CDR3 sequences, 10% of them seen once, and the ten largest clones take 15% to 17%. The specimen was whole blood, collected at baseline. The source is an adult who was a healthcare worker with PCR-confirmed SARS-CoV-2 infection or an uninfected control (not recorded which). CDR3s include the opening cysteine and the closing phenylalanine or tryptophan. A D gene is named only where the DNA matches it firmly. A row's size may be missing; if present it is once, few, many or a size class.

J gene | D gene | V gene | clone size | CDR3 protein | CDR3 DNA
TRBJ1-1 | . | TRBV7-9 | few | CASNPGGTEAFF | TGTGCCAGCAATCCGGGCGGGACTGAAGCTTTCTTT
TRBJ1-2 | . | TRBV5-5 | . | CASSFTKGANYGYTF | TGTGCCAGCAGCTTCACCAAGGGGGCTAACTATGGCTACACCTTC
TRBJ2-7 | TRBD2 | TRBV12-3/TRBV12-4 | many | CASSPLSVSGNNYEQYF | TGTGCCAGCAGCCCCCTAAGTGTTAGCGGGAATAACTACGAGCAGTACTTC
TRBJ2-3 | TRBD2 | TRBV4-2 | . | CASSQGASGSLDTQYF | TGTGCCAGCAGCCAAGGGGCTAGCGGGAGTCTAGATACGCAGTATTTT
TRBJ2-2 | . | TRBV5-1 | . | CASSLRTGTNTGELFF | TGCGCCAGCAGCTTGCGGACGGGAACGAACACCGGGGAGCTGTTTTTT
TRBJ1-3 | . | TRBV5-1 | few | CASSSGSGNTIYF | TGCGCCAGCAGCTCGGGCTCTGGAAACACCATATATTTT
TRBJ2-7 | . | TRBV7-2 | many | CASSFDGGSSYEQYF | TGTGCCAGCAGTTTTGACGGGGGCAGCTCCTACGAGCAGTACTTC
TRBJ1-6 | . | TRBV14 | many | CASSQTDSANSPLHF | TGTGCCAGCAGCCAAACAGACTCGGCTAACTCACCCCTCCACTTT
TRBJ2-7 | TRBD1 | TRBV28 | many | CASSSTGGSPYEQYF | TGTGCCAGCAGTTCAACAGGGGGTAGCCCCTACGAGCAGTACTTC
TRBJ2-7 | TRBD1 | TRBV10-1 | many | CASSESEGMRQGRHEQYF | TGCGCCAGCAGTGAGTCTGAGGGTATGAGACAGGGGCGCCACGAGCAGTACTTC
TRBJ1-1 | . | TRBV7-9 | . | CASSPQTNTEAFF | TGTGCCAGCAGCCCACAGACGAACACTGAAGCTTTCTTT
TRBJ1-2 | TRBD1 | TRBV4-3 | few | CASSAGQRNYGYTF | TGCGCCAGCAGCGCGGGACAGCGAAACTATGGCTACACCTTC
TRBJ1-1 | . | TRBV9 | few | CASSVGGGGTEAFF | TGTGCCAGCAGCGTAGGAGGTGGCGGCACTGAAGCTTTCTTT
TRBJ1-2 | TRBD1 | TRBV30 | few | CARGQGGGYTF | TGTGCCCGAGGACAGGGAGGAGGCTACACCTTC
TRBJ2-1 | . | TRBV7-8 | many | CASSPQGGLTSYEQFF | TGTGCCAGCAGCCCACAGGGGGGGCTTACATCGTACGAGCAGTTCTTC
TRBJ1-1 | TRBD1 | TRBV25-1 | many | CASSTTGTGGAEAFF | TGTGCCAGCAGTACTACCGGGACAGGGGGAGCTGAAGCTTTCTTT
TRBJ2-3 | TRBD1 | TRBV20-1 | . | CSAARTGTSTDTQYF | TGCAGTGCTGCCCGGACAGGGACTAGCACAGATACGCAGTATTTT
TRBJ1-1 | . | TRBV29-1 | many | CSVDPAGGTEAFF | TGCAGCGTTGACCCCGCGGGGGGAACTGAAGCTTTCTTT
TRBJ2-1 | . | TRBV7-2 | many | CASSWTVYNEQFF | TGTGCCAGCAGCTGGACAGTCTACAATGAGCAGTTCTTC
TRBJ2-4 | . | TRBV3-1 | few | CASSSRGPSKNIQYF | TGTGCCAGCAGCTCCCGGGGGCCGTCCAAAAACATTCAGTACTTC
TRBJ2-5 | TRBD2 | TRBV12-3/TRBV12-4 | many | CASSSGLAGETQYF | TGTGCCAGCAGTTCGGGACTAGCGGGAGAGACCCAGTACTTC
TRBJ2-1 | . | TRBV20-1 | many | CSAREGPNEQFF | TGCAGTGCTAGAGAGGGCCCTAATGAGCAGTTCTTC
TRBJ2-5 | TRBD2 | TRBV9 | . | CASSVAPAGGLPQETQYF | TGTGCCAGCAGCGTAGCCCCAGCGGGAGGGCTCCCTCAAGAGACCCAGTACTTC
TRBJ2-1 | . | TRBV29-1 | few | CSVGPGGNEQFF | TGCAGCGTTGGACCTGGGGGCAATGAGCAGTTCTTC
TRBJ1-2 | TRBD1 | TRBV5-6 | many | CASSAGTGGGRGYTF | TGTGCCAGCAGCGCGGGGACAGGGGGCGGTCGAGGCTACACCTTC
TRBJ2-7 | . | TRBV7-2 | few | CASSLARLGVYEQYF | TGTGCCAGCAGCTTAGCGCGACTAGGGGTCTACGAGCAGTACTTC
TRBJ1-4 | TRBD1 | TRBV6-6 | many | CASSYGTGDDEKLFF | TGTGCCAGCAGTTACGGGACAGGGGATGACGAAAAACTGTTTTTT
TRBJ2-3 | . | TRBV11-2 | few | CASSPRGVGPLRTDTQYF | TGTGCCAGCAGCCCCCGTGGGGTGGGACCCTTACGCACAGATACGCAGTATTTT
TRBJ2-2 | TRBD2 | TRBV7-2 | . | CASSSAGGRAGELFF | TGTGCCAGCAGCTCCGCGGGGGGGAGAGCCGGGGAGCTGTTTTTT
TRBJ1-1 | TRBD1 | TRBV7-9 | . | CASSSYIIRTGRYTEAFF | TGTGCCAGCAGCTCATACATAATTCGGACAGGTCGGTACACTGAAGCTTTCTTT
TRBJ1-1 | . | TRBV29-1 | . | CSVVEKGRAFF | TGCAGCGTTGTCGAGAAGGGTAGGGCTTTCTTT
TRBJ2-1 | . | TRBV30 | many | CAWSVLSSYNEQFF | TGTGCCTGGAGTGTACTCTCCTCCTACAATGAGCAGTTCTTC
TRBJ1-5 | . | TRBV28 | few | CASSPISNQPQHF | TGTGCCAGCAGTCCGATAAGCAATCAGCCCCAGCATTTT
TRBJ2-1 | TRBD2 | TRBV5-4 | . | CASSSWTSGRINEQFF | TGTGCCAGCAGCTCCTGGACTAGCGGGAGAATCAATGAGCAGTTCTTC
TRBJ2-2 | . | TRBV24-1 | . | CATRIGDTGELFF | TGTGCCACCAGGATAGGGGACACCGGGGAGCTGTTTTTT
TRBJ2-7 | TRBD1 | TRBV11-1 | . | CASSSWPGQGYEQYF | TGTGCCAGCAGCTCGTGGCCGGGACAGGGCTACGAGCAGTACTTC
TRBJ2-7 | . | TRBV20-1 | few | CSARDRVNSYEQYF | TGCAGTGCTAGAGATCGCGTCAACTCCTACGAGCAGTACTTC
TRBJ2-5 | . | TRBV6-2/TRBV6-3 | many | CASARAVTETQYF | TGTGCCAGTGCAAGGGCCGTCACAGAGACCCAGTACTTC
TRBJ1-1 | . | TRBV7-9 | many | CASRRENTEAFF | TGTGCCAGCCGGAGGGAAAACACTGAAGCTTTCTTT
TRBJ2-3 | TRBD2 | TRBV19 | many | CASSTPAGEGADTQYF | TGTGCCAGTTCGACACCCGCGGGGGAGGGTGCGGATACGCAGTATTTT
TRBJ2-5 | TRBD1 | TRBV29-1 | . | CSVRTGPETQYF | TGCAGCGTTAGGACAGGGCCGGAGACCCAGTACTTC
TRBJ1-1 | . | TRBV29-1 | many | CSVGRNTEAFF | TGCAGCGTTGGTCGGAACACTGAAGCTTTCTTT
TRBJ2-7 | . | TRBV7-2 | many | CASSLGTGTSAYEQYF | TGTGCCAGCAGCTTAGGAACCGGGACATCCGCCTACGAGCAGTACTTC
TRBJ1-1 | . | TRBV5-1 | many | CASSPGHRIEAFF | TGCGCCAGCAGCCCGGGACATCGTATCGAAGCTTTCTTT
TRBJ2-3 | . | TRBV7-2 | many | CASSLVDTQYF | TGTGCCAGCAGCTTAGTAGATACGCAGTATTTT
TRBJ2-1 | TRBD2 | TRBV6-6 | many | CASSYFRSSLVAGGPHNEQFF | TGTGCCAGCAGTTACTTTAGAAGTAGTCTGGTAGCGGGAGGGCCACACAATGAGCAGTTCTTC
TRBJ2-1 | . | TRBV20-1 | . | CSARSTRGRNEQFF | TGCAGTGCTAGGAGTACTAGGGGACGCAATGAGCAGTTCTTC
TRBJ2-3 | TRBD2 | TRBV24-1 | . | CATSDGRAYPRGDTQYF | TGTGCCACCAGTGATGGGAGGGCCTACCCACGCGGAGATACGCAGTATTTT
TRBJ2-3 | . | TRBV5-1 | many | CASSLFPDTQYF | TGCGCCAGCAGCTTGTTCCCAGATACGCAGTATTTT
TRBJ2-4 | . | TRBV6-2/TRBV6-3 | . | CASSYEGPGAAKNIQYF | TGTGCCAGCAGTTACGAAGGGCCGGGTGCAGCCAAAAACATTCAGTACTTC
TRBJ2-1 | . | TRBV7-2 | . | CASSFGRETNEQFF | TGTGCCAGCAGCTTCGGCAGGGAGACCAATGAGCAGTTCTTC
TRBJ2-7 | . | TRBV4-3 | . | CASSPGGRGLYEQYF | TGCGCCAGCAGCCCTGGTGGGAGAGGTTTGTACGAGCAGTACTTC
TRBJ1-5 | TRBD1 | TRBV7-2 | many | CASSVTGDQPQHF | TGTGCCAGCAGCGTAACAGGGGATCAGCCCCAGCATTTT
TRBJ2-5 | TRBD2 | TRBV6-5 | many | CASSKRESETQYF | TGTGCCAGCTCAAAGCGGGAGAGCGAGACCCAGTACTTC
TRBJ1-4 | . | TRBV4-3 | . | CASSQGAGATNEKLFF | TGCGCCAGCAGCCAGGGGGCGGGGGCAACTAATGAAAAACTGTTTTTT
TRBJ1-3 | . | TRBV4-1 | . | CASSQDEGLSGNTIYF | TGCGCCAGCAGCCAAGATGAGGGACTCTCTGGAAACACCATATATTTT
TRBJ2-7 | . | TRBV7-3 | . | CASSLFGTGNHEQYF | TGTGCCAGCAGCTTATTCGGCACAGGGAATCACGAGCAGTACTTC
TRBJ2-1 | TRBD2 | TRBV5-1 | many | CASNGLASNEQFF | TGCGCCAGCAATGGACTAGCTTCCAATGAGCAGTTCTTC
TRBJ2-1 | . | TRBV28 | . | CASRLAGSYNEQFF | TGTGCCAGCAGGCTGGCAGGTTCCTACAATGAGCAGTTCTTC